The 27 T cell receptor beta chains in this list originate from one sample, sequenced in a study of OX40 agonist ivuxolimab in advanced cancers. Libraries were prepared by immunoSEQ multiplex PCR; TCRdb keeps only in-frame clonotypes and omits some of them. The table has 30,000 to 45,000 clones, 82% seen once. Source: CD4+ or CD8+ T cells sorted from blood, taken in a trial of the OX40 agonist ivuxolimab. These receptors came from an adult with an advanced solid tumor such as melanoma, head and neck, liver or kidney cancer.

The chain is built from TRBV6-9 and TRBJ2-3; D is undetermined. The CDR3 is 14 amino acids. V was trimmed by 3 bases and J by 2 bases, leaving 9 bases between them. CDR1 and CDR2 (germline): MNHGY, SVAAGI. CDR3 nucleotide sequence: TGTGCCAGCAGTTACTCCCTTACCACAGATACGCAGTATTTT. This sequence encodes CASSYSLTTDTQYF.

The CDR3 DNA is TGTGCCAGCAGCTTCCGGGACAGGGACATAGGCTACACCTTC. Encoded protein: CASSFRDRDIGYTF. This chain uses TRBV7-2 with TRBJ1-2; the match to TRBD1 covers 9 bases. Unmatched junction bases numbered 7, after V lost 3 bases and J lost 8 bases. The CDR3 contains 14 residues. Looked up from germline, CDR1 is SGHTA and CDR2 is FQGNSA.

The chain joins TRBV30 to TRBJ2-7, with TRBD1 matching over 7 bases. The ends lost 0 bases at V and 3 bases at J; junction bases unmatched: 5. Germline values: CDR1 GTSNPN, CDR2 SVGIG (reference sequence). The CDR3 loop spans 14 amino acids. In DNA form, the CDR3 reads TGTGCCTGGAGTGTACGGGACAGATACTACGAGCAGTACTTC. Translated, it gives CAWSVRDRYYEQYF.

The CDR3 loop is CASSRDRGSTGELFF. The DNA of the CDR3 is TGTGCCAGCAGCCGGGACAGGGGGAGCACCGGGGAGCTGTTTTTT. The chain carries TRBV11-2 and TRBJ2-2, with 11 bases matching TRBD1. Trimming removed 5 bases from V and 4 bases from J; junction bases left unmatched: 3. Germline assignment: CDR1 SGHAT and CDR2 FQNNGV. This CDR3 spans 15 amino acids. Drawing the rest from reference TRBV11-2 and TRBJ2-2, the complete variable domain is EAGVAQSPRYKIIEKRQSVAFWCNPISGHATLYWYQQILGQGPKLLIQFQNNGVVDDSQLPKDRFSAERLKGVDSTLKIQPAKLEDSAVYLCASSRDRGSTGELFFGEGSRLTVL.

CDR3 protein: CASSLGLAGVTGELFF. The CDR3 nucleotides read TGTGCCAGCAGCTTGGGACTAGCGGGGGTCACCGGGGAGCTGTTTTTT. The V call is TRBV5-4, the J call TRBJ2-2, with TRBD2 matching over 12 bases. Germline V CDR1 and CDR2: SGHNT, YYREEE (reference sequence). The length of the CDR3 is 16 residues. V was pared by 0 bases and J by 4 bases, with 1 base of the junction left unmatched. The variable domain in full, completed from reference TRBV5-4 and TRBJ2-2, reads ETGVTQSPTHLIKTRGQQVTLRCSSQSGHNTVSWYQQALGQGPQFIFQYYREEENGRGNFPPRFSGLQFPNYSSELNVNALELDDSALYLCASSLGLAGVTGELFFGEGSRLTVL.

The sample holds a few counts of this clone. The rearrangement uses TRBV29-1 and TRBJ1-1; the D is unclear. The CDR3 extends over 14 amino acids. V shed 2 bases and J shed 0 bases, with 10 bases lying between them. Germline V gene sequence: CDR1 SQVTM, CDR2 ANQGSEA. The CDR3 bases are TGCAGCGTTGAAAAGGGCCCTTTGAACACTGAAGCTTTCTTT. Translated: CSVEKGPLNTEAFF.

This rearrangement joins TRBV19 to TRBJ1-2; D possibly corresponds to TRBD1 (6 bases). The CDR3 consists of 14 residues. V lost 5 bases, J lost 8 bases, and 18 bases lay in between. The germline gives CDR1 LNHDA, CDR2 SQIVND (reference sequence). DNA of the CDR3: TGTGCCAGTAGTTCTTCGGGGGCTACAGTCGGCTACACCTTC. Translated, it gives CASSSSGATVGYTF.

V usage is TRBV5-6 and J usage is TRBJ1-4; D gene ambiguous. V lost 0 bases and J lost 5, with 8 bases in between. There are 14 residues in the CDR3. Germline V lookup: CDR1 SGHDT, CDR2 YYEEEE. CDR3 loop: CASSLGSINEKLFF. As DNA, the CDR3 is TGTGCCAGCAGCTTGGGAAGCATCAATGAAAAACTGTTTTTT.

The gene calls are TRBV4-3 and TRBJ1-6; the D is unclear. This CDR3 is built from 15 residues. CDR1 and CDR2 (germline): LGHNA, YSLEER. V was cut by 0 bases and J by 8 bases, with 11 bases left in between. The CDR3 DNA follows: TGCGCCAGCAGCCAAGACTGGGGTTGGGATTCACCCCTCCACTTT. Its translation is CASSQDWGWDSPLHF.

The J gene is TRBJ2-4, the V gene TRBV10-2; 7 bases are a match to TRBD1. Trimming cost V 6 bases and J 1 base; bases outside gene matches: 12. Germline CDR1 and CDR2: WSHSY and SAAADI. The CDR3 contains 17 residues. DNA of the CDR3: TGCGCCAGCAGCCGGGACAGCCCTGACGGCGCCAAAAACATTCAGTACTTC. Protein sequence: CASSRDSPDGAKNIQYF.

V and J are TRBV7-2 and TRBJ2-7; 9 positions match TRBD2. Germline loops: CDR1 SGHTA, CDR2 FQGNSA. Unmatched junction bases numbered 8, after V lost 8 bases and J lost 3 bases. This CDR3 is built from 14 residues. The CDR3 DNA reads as TGTGCCAGCGGGGGAGCGGGGGGCCGCTACGAGCAGTACTTC. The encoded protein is CASGGAGGRYEQYF.

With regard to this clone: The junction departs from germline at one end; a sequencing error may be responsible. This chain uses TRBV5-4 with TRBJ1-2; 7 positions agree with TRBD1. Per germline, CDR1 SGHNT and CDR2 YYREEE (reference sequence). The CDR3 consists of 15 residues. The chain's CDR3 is CASSKGQHLVEGYTF. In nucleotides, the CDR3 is TGCGCCAGCAGCAAGGGACAGCACCTGGTCGAAGGCTACACCTTC.

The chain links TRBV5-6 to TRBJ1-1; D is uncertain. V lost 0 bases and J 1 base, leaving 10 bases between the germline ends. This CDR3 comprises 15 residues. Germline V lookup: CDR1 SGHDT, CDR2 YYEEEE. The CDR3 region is CASSLGGVGNTEAFF. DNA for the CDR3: TGTGCCAGCAGCTTGGGCGGAGTGGGGAACACTGAAGCTTTCTTT.

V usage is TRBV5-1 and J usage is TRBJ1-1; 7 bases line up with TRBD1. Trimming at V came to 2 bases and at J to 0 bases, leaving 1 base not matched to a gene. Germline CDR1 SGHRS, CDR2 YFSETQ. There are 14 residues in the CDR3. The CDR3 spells CASSFGTVNTEAFF. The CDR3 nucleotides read TGCGCCAGCAGCTTCGGGACAGTGAACACTGAAGCTTTCTTT.

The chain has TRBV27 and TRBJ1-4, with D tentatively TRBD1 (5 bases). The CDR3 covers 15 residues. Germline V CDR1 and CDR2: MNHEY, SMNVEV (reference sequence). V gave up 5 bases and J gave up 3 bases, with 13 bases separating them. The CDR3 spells CASSAPGGPNEKLFF. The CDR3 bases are TGTGCCAGCAGTGCCCCTGGGGGACCTAATGAAAAACTGTTTTTT.

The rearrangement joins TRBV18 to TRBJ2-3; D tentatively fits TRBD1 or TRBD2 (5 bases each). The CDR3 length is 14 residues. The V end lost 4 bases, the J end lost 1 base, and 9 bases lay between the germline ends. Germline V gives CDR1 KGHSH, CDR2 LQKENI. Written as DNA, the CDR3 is TGTGCCAGCTCACGGGACGGGGGCACAGATACGCAGTATTTT. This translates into CASSRDGGTDTQYF.

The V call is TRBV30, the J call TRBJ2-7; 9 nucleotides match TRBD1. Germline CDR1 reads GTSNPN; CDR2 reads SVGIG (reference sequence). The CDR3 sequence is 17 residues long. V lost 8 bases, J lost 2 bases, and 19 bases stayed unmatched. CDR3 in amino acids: CALLYKAGTGRTYEQYF. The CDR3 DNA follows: TGTGCCCTACTTTACAAGGCAGGGACAGGGAGAACCTACGAGCAGTACTTC.

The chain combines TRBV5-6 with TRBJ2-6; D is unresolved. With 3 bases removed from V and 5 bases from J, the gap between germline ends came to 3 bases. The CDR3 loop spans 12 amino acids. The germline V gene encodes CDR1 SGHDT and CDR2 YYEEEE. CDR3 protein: CASSSWANVLTF. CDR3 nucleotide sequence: TGTGCCAGCAGCTCGTGGGCCAACGTCCTGACTTTC.

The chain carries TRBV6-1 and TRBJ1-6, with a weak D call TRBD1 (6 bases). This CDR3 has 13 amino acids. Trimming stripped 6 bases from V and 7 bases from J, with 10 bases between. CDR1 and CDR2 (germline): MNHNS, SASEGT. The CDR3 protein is CASRRTGNSPLHF. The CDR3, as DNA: TGTGCCAGCAGACGAACAGGGAATTCACCCCTCCACTTT.

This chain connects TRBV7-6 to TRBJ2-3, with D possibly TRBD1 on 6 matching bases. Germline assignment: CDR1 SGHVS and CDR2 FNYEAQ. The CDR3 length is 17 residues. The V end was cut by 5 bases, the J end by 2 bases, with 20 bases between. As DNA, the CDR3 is TGTGCCAGCAGCGGAAATTATATCGCAGGGGCCACAGATACGCAGTATTTT. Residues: CASSGNYIAGATDTQYF.

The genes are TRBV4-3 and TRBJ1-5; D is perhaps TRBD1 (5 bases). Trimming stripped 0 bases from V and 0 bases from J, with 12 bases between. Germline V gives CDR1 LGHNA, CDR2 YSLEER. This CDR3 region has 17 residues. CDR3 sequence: CASSQEIQGPSNQPQHF. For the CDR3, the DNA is TGCGCCAGCAGCCAAGAAATCCAGGGACCTAGCAATCAGCCCCAGCATTTT.

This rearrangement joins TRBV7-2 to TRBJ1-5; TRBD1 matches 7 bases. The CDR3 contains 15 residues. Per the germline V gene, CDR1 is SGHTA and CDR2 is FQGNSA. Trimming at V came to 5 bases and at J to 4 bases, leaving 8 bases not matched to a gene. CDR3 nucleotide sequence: TGTGCCAGCAGCCGACAGGGCGCGGGGAATCAGCCCCAGCATTTT. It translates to CASSRQGAGNQPQHF.

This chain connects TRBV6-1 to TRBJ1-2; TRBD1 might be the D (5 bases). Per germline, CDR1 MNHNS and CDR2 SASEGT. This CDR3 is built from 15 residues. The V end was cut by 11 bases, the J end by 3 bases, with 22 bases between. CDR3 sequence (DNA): TGTGCCGGGTTATTATCCCAGGGATCCCACTATGGCTACACCTTC. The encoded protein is CAGLLSQGSHYGYTF.

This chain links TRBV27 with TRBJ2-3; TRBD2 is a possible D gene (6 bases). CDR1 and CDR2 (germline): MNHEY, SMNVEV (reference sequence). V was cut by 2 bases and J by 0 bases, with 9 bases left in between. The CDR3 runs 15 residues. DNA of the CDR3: TGTGCCAGCAGTTTAGTGACTAGTAGCACAGATACGCAGTATTTT. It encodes CASSLVTSSTDTQYF.

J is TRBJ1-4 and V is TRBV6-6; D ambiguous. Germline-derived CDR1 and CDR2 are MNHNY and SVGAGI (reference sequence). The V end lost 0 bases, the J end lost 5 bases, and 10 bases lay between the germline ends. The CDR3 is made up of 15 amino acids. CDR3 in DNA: TGTGCCAGCAGTTACTCGGGGAGGGTAAATGAAAAACTGTTTTTT. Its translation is CASSYSGRVNEKLFF.

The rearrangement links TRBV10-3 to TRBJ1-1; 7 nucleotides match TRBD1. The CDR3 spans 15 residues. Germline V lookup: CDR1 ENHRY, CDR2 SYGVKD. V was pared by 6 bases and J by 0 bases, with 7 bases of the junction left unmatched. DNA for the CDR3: TGTGCCATCAGCCAAACAGGGGTCATGAACACTGAAGCTTTCTTT. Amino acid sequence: CAISQTGVMNTEAFF.

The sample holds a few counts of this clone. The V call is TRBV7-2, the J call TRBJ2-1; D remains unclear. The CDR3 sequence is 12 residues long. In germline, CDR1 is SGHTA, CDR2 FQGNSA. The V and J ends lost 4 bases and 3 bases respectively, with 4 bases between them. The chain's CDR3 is CASSSLYNEQFF. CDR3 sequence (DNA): TGTGCCAGCAGCTCGCTCTACAATGAGCAGTTCTTC. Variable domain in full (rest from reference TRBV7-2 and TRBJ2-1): GAGVSQSPSNKVTEKGKDVELRCDPISGHTALYWYRQSLGQGLEFLIYFQGNSAPDKSGLPSDRFSAERTGGSVSTLTIQRTQQEDSAVYLCASSSLYNEQFFGPGTRLTVL.